This is a list of T cell receptor beta chains from one sample in a study of identical twins. Via MiXCR, TCRdb re-called the 5' RACE reads, giving one row per CDR3 protein. The repertoire holds around 370,000 distinct CDR3 sequences, with 8.5% to 10% as singletons. Sample: naive T cells sorted from blood. These receptor sequences come from a woman aged 45 to 65 in good health. Each CDR3 is given with its conserved first and last residue. The D gene is left open where the match is weak. Expanded clones are given a class, and other clones once, few, many or no size at all.

V	D	J	length	size	CDR3	DNA
TRBV5-1	.	TRBJ2-6	20	.	CASSLERTRKGGRGANVLTF	TGCGCCAGCAGCTTGGAAAGGACCCGAAAAGGGGGGCGAGGGGCCAACGTCCTGACTTTC
TRBV7-9	.	TRBJ2-7	14	few	CASTGENGDYEQYF	TGTGCCAGCACAGGAGAAAACGGCGACTACGAGCAGTACTTC
TRBV5-6	.	TRBJ1-1	15	.	CASSLPEVINTEAFF	TGTGCCAGCAGCCTCCCCGAGGTTATCAACACTGAAGCTTTCTTT
TRBV12-3/TRBV12-4	.	TRBJ1-1	15	few	CASSLIGPRAIEAFF	TGTGCCAGCAGTTTAATCGGGCCCCGGGCGATAGAAGCTTTCTTT
TRBV24-1	TRBD2	TRBJ2-2	14	few	CATRTSGYTGELFF	TGTGCCACTAGGACTAGCGGGTACACCGGGGAGCTGTTTTTT
TRBV5-1	TRBD1	TRBJ1-2	13	few	CASGTGTGYGYTF	TGCGCCAGCGGAACCGGGACAGGATATGGCTACACCTTC
TRBV12-3/TRBV12-4	.	TRBJ2-5	13	.	CASSRTVEETQYF	TGTGCCAGCAGTAGGACAGTCGAAGAGACCCAGTACTTC
TRBV20-1	.	TRBJ2-1	15	many	CSARDPIGSYNEQFF	TGCAGTGCTAGAGATCCGATCGGGAGCTACAATGAGCAGTTCTTC
TRBV15	TRBD2	TRBJ2-1	16	many	CATSRGRNPGGGEQFF	TGTGCCACCAGCAGAGGGAGGAACCCGGGGGGAGGTGAGCAGTTCTTC
TRBV20-1	.	TRBJ1-3	15	many	CSACLTVSSGNTIYF	TGCAGTGCTTGCTTGACCGTTTCCTCTGGAAACACCATATATTTT
TRBV29-1	TRBD2	TRBJ2-7	11	.	CSVAGAYEQYF	TGCAGCGTAGCGGGAGCCTACGAGCAGTACTTC
TRBV28	TRBD1	TRBJ2-1	16	many	CASTSSETGIYNEQFF	TGTGCCAGCACCTCCTCCGAGACAGGGATCTACAATGAGCAGTTCTTC
TRBV12-3/TRBV12-4	.	TRBJ1-1	13	many	CASSLRPSTEAFF	TGTGCCAGCAGTTTAAGACCCAGTACTGAAGCTTTCTTT
TRBV7-8	.	TRBJ1-4	15	.	CASSLDRLMSRKLFF	TGTGCCAGCAGCTTAGACAGGTTAATGAGCAGGAAACTGTTTTTT
TRBV7-9	TRBD2	TRBJ2-5	15	few	CASRATSGGQETQYF	TGTGCCAGCAGGGCCACTAGCGGGGGCCAAGAGACCCAGTACTTC
TRBV7-9	.	TRBJ1-1	13	many	CASSSSGAGEAFF	TGTGCCAGCAGCTCCTCGGGGGCGGGTGAAGCTTTCTTT
TRBV3-1	.	TRBJ2-3	12	many	CASSPYADTQYF	TGTGCCAGCAGCCCCTACGCAGATACGCAGTATTTT
TRBV25-1	.	TRBJ1-1	15	few	CASSEFRGVNTEAFF	TGTGCCAGCAGTGAATTTCGGGGGGTGAACACTGAAGCTTTCTTT
TRBV2	TRBD2	TRBJ2-1	15	.	CASSRAGERYNEQFF	TGTGCCAGCAGTAGGGCGGGAGAGCGCTACAATGAGCAGTTCTTC
TRBV7-9	TRBD2	TRBJ2-1	20	few	CASSYRLAGGNEGSYNEQFF	TGTGCCAGCAGCTACCGACTAGCGGGAGGTAATGAAGGCTCCTACAATGAGCAGTTCTTC
TRBV14	.	TRBJ1-5	13	few	CASSQDVGEDQHF	TGTGCCAGCAGCCAAGATGTAGGGGAGGACCAGCATTTT
TRBV30	.	TRBJ2-3	14	.	CAWSPTVRTDTQYF	TGTGCCTGGAGTCCCACGGTCCGCACAGATACGCAGTATTTT
TRBV5-6	TRBD1	TRBJ2-7	16	few	CASSLAGQGAQREQYF	TGTGCCAGCAGCTTGGCCGGACAGGGGGCGCAACGCGAGCAGTACTTC
TRBV6-5	.	TRBJ1-3	15	few	CASRLRSSSGNTIYF	TGTGCCAGCAGGCTGAGAAGTAGCTCTGGAAACACCATATATTTT
TRBV20-1	TRBD2	TRBJ2-7	13	.	CSAGLAGVYEQYF	TGCAGTGCTGGACTAGCGGGTGTCTACGAGCAGTACTTC
TRBV20-1	TRBD1	TRBJ2-7	13	.	CSAGQVSSYEQYF	TGCAGTGCCGGACAGGTTAGCTCCTACGAGCAGTACTTC
TRBV19	.	TRBJ2-7	15	.	CASSISPQGGNEQYF	TGTGCCAGTAGTATTTCACCACAGGGTGGTAACGAGCAGTACTTC
TRBV2	.	TRBJ1-2	12	.	CASTEVLGGYTF	TGTGCCAGCACCGAAGTCCTAGGTGGCTACACCTTC
TRBV9	TRBD2	TRBJ2-6	18	many	CASSEGLAPFSGANVLTF	TGTGCCAGCAGCGAGGGACTAGCGCCTTTCTCTGGGGCCAACGTCCTGACTTTC
TRBV2	TRBD1	TRBJ1-1	12	.	CASRGGTAEAFF	TGTGCCAGCAGGGGCGGGACAGCTGAAGCTTTCTTT
TRBV6-2/TRBV6-3	.	TRBJ2-1	14	.	CASSSLGYRDEQFF	TGTGCCAGCAGCTCGCTCGGCTACCGCGATGAGCAGTTCTTC
TRBV2	.	TRBJ1-2	16	few	CASSEIGDGSGIGYTF	TGTGCCAGCAGTGAAATCGGGGACGGAAGTGGAATTGGCTACACCTTC
TRBV11-3	.	TRBJ2-1	13	.	CASSWGPGNEQFF	TGTGCCAGCAGCTGGGGACCTGGGAATGAGCAGTTCTTC
TRBV20-1	.	TRBJ1-1	13	.	CSAGTLSNTEAFF	TGCAGTGCTGGGACCCTATCGAACACTGAAGCTTTCTTT
TRBV27	TRBD1	TRBJ1-1	16	.	CASRKGDRVRGTEAFF	TGTGCCAGCAGAAAAGGGGACAGGGTAAGGGGCACTGAAGCTTTCTTT
TRBV20-1	TRBD2	TRBJ2-5	13	few	CSTGAGGSETQYF	TGCAGTACAGGAGCGGGAGGGTCGGAGACCCAGTACTTC
TRBV12-3/TRBV12-4	.	TRBJ1-2	13	many	CASSSDGNYGYTF	TGTGCCAGCAGTTCCGACGGAAACTATGGCTACACCTTC
TRBV6-1	TRBD2	TRBJ2-1	16	.	CASQQRVGLTHNEQFF	TGTGCCAGTCAGCAACGCGTGGGACTAACACACAATGAGCAGTTCTTC
TRBV7-9	TRBD1	TRBJ1-1	15	.	CASSSRDRGNTEAFF	TGTGCCAGCAGCTCCCGGGACAGGGGGAACACTGAAGCTTTCTTT
TRBV4-1	TRBD2	TRBJ2-1	17	.	CASSHLLTSGRVYEQFF	TGCGCCAGCAGCCATCTCCTGACTAGCGGGAGAGTATATGAGCAGTTCTTC
TRBV20-1	TRBD2	TRBJ2-3	15	many	CSARSIGLGVNTQYF	TGCAGTGCTCGATCGATCGGACTAGGGGTAAATACGCAGTATTTT